This T cell receptor (beta chain) was captured by sequencing in a study of long-term antiretroviral therapy in people with HIV. Sequencing relied on immunoSEQ assay v3.0, run at survey level. The data were produced by immunoSEQ multiplex PCR, yet TCRdb's version contains in-frame clones alone and is incomplete. The sample carries over 9,000 clones, roughly 80% recorded once. Notes on the study in general: Whereas controls had wider CDR3 length ranges, HIV repertoires had narrower ones. Collection of the blood took place between 2004 and 2017. The ART regimens in use then may have been less effective than current ones.

The CDR3 length is 14 residues. Trimming cost V 7 bases and J 5 bases, with 18 bases left between them. Germline CDR1 is MNHNS and CDR2 is SASEGT. Comments on this clone: Its specificity is not known.

The TCR originated in a man between 40 and 49 years old with HIV. This chain uses TRBV6-1 with TRBJ2-7, with a weak D call TRBD1 (5 bases). The specimen was unsorted PBMCs, collected 1.2 years after starting antiretroviral therapy. In nucleotides, the CDR3 is TGTGCCAGCAAATCACTTCAGGGTACCGACGAGCAGTACTTC. Translating gives CASKSLQGTDEQYF.